The source of this TCR beta chain is a study of cytomegalovirus exposure and HLA in healthy donors. Study-wide results and caveats: Presence/absence comparisons presumed near-even sequencing depth among donors. A cluster of highly shared sequence variants was likely a sequencing artifact. Immune exposure was documented only through CMV serostatus.

Healthy bone marrow donors supplied every sample. With regard to this clone: Its specificity is not known.

PCR was performed using 60 Vbeta and 13 Jbeta primers. TCRdb's copy holds only in-frame clones and misses some; the assay was immunoSEQ multiplex PCR. The sample has around 210,000 clones, around 79% seen once; the top ten hold about 0.36%. The ends lost 6 bases at V and 0 bases at J; junction bases unmatched: 1. CDR1 is MGHRA, CDR2 YSYEKL, per germline. The CDR3 is made up of 14 amino acids. The sample comprised PBMCs. This TCR was sampled from a male donor in good health and CMV-seropositive. The V gene is TRBV4-1, the J gene TRBJ1-4, with 7 bases aligning to TRBD1. For the CDR3, the DNA is TGCGCCAGCAGGCAGGGGGCAACTAATGAAAAACTGTTTTTT. Encoded protein: CASRQGATNEKLFF.